Following are 19 T cell receptor beta chains from one sample sequenced in a study of blood T cell repertoires in COVID-19. Sequencing used immunoSEQ multiplex PCR; TCRdb keeps in-frame clones, though not all of them. The sample has some 44,000 clones, around nine tenths seen once; the top ten hold around 2.4%. Sequencing was done on a sample of peripheral blood. Every receptor here comes from a human donor in a cohort sampled during active COVID-19.

CDR3 loop: CASSHEQGYQPQHF. The CDR3 DNA reads as TGTGCCAGCAGCCATGAACAGGGGTATCAGCCCCAGCATTTT. The gene calls are TRBV4-2 and TRBJ1-5, with 7 bases aligning to TRBD1. The CDR3 is 14 residues long. The germline V gene has CDR1 LGHNA and CDR2 YNFKEQ. V shed 3 bases, J shed 5 bases, and the junction held 4 bases outside the gene matches.

The chain carries TRBV30 and TRBJ2-1, with 13 bases aligning to TRBD2. V gave up 1 base and J gave up 4 bases; unmatched junction bases: 1. This CDR3 is 15 amino acids long. Germline V gene data show CDR1 as GTSNPN and CDR2 as SVGIG (reference sequence). CDR3 nucleotide sequence: TGTGCCTGGAGTGGGACTAGCGGGGGATACAATGAGCAGTTCTTC. Its translation: CAWSGTSGGYNEQFF.

The CDR3: CASSLSLRGDGRTQYF. CDR3 DNA: TGCGCCAGCAGCTTGTCCCTCAGGGGGGATGGTAGGACCCAGTACTTC. V gene TRBV5-1 combines with J gene TRBJ2-5, with D possibly being TRBD1 (7 bases). Per the germline V gene, CDR1 is SGHRS and CDR2 is YFSETQ. Trimming removed 1 base from V and 7 bases from J, with 20 bases in between. The CDR3 runs 16 residues.

The rearrangement uses TRBV9 and TRBJ1-5; D call uncertain. Germline-derived CDR1 and CDR2 are SGDLS and YYNGEE. This CDR3 spans 13 amino acids. V was clipped by 1 base and J by 7 bases, with 9 bases between them. In DNA, the CDR3 is TGTGCCAGCAGCGTAATGGAGGGCCAGCCCCAGCATTTT. It codes for CASSVMEGQPQHF.

This chain connects TRBV18 to TRBJ1-2; 8 bases match TRBD1. CDR1 and CDR2 (germline): KGHSH, LQKENI. Germline trimming cut 1 base from V and 6 bases from J; bases unmatched to any gene: 4. The CDR3 loop spans 14 amino acids. The CDR3 DNA follows: TGTGCCAGCTCACCACTGACAGGGGAGGATGGCTACACCTTC. As protein: CASSPLTGEDGYTF.

The genes are TRBV2 and TRBJ1-4; TRBD1 aligns across 11 bases. CDR3 length equals 16 residues. CDR1 and CDR2 from the germline V gene are SNHLY and FYNNEI. V was clipped by 5 bases and J by 3 bases; unmatched bases: 5. The CDR3: CASSPGTGGANEKLFF. The DNA for the CDR3 is TGTGCCAGCAGTCCCGGGACAGGGGGGGCTAATGAAAAACTGTTTTTT.

The V call is TRBV7-6, the J call TRBJ2-6; TRBD1 matches 8 bases. Germline CDR1 SGHVS, CDR2 FNYEAQ. This CDR3 spans 18 amino acids. Trimming removed 5 bases from V and 4 bases from J; junction bases left unmatched: 13. Here the CDR3 reads CASSPVDRGRLGANVLTF. The CDR3 coding sequence is TGTGCCAGCAGCCCCGTAGACAGGGGTCGACTAGGGGCCAACGTCCTGACTTTC.

V usage is TRBV5-1 and J usage is TRBJ1-1, with D tentatively TRBD1 (5 bases). With 7 bases removed from V and 4 bases from J, the gap between germline ends came to 14 bases. The germline gives CDR1 SGHRS, CDR2 YFSETQ. The CDR3 extends over 13 amino acids. CDR3 sequence (DNA): TGCGCCAGCGGGGCAGGGTGGGGCACTGAAGCTTTCTTT. Its protein product is CASGAGWGTEAFF.

In DNA, the CDR3 is TGTGCCAGCACCCCGATGCCCGGGGACACTGAAGCTTTCTTT. Its protein is CASTPMPGDTEAFF. The chain is built from TRBV6-5 and TRBJ1-1; no clear D. Trimming removed 7 bases at V and 3 bases at J, with 15 bases between. The CDR3 has 14 amino acids. Looked up from germline, CDR1 is MNHEY and CDR2 is SVGAGI.

CDR3 DNA sequence: TGCGCCAGCAGCGAAGGAGGGGTAGGGACTGAAGCTTTCTTT. Its translation is CASSEGGVGTEAFF. The rearrangement joins TRBV5-1 to TRBJ1-1; D is possibly TRBD1 (5 bases). V lost 4 bases and J lost 5, with 15 bases in between. The CDR3 totals 14 residues. CDR1 SGHRS and CDR2 YFSETQ come from the germline V gene.

The V and J genes are TRBV12-3 or TRBV12-4 and TRBJ1-2; D call uncertain. The CDR3 is 13 amino acids. Trimming took 4 bases from V and 0 from J, leaving 6 bases between them. CDR3 nucleotides: TGTGCCAGCAGTTCCGGAGCTAACTATGGCTACACCTTC. This codes for CASSSGANYGYTF.

In this sample, this clone turned up a few times. The J gene is TRBJ1-2, the V gene TRBV9; 9 nucleotides match TRBD1. This CDR3 is 17 amino acids long. Germline V lookup: CDR1 SGDLS, CDR2 YYNGEE. Losses at the gene ends were 3 bases for V and 2 bases for J; bases not matched to a gene: 11. Here the CDR3 reads CASSARPGQGKNYGYTF. CDR3 coding DNA: TGTGCCAGCAGCGCGAGACCAGGACAGGGGAAAAACTATGGCTACACCTTC. The full variable domain, in which reference TRBV9 and TRBJ1-2 provide the parts outside the CDR3, is DSGVTQTPKHLITATGQRVTLRCSPRSGDLSVYWYQQSLDQGLQFLIQYYNGEERAKGNILERFSAQQFPDLHSELNLSSLELGDSALYFCASSARPGQGKNYGYTFGSGTRLTVV.

A word on this clone: The junction shows a germline mismatch at one end, possibly a read error. The chain links TRBV2 to TRBJ1-6; D remains unclear. Per germline, CDR1 SNHLY and CDR2 FYNNEI. The CDR3 extends over 15 amino acids. CDR3 sequence (DNA): TGTGCCAGCAGTGAATTCGGGTCCTTTAATTCACCCCTCCACTTT. It is translated as CASSEFGSFNSPLHF. Based on the CDR3 plus reference TRBV2 and TRBJ1-6, the full variable domain is EPEVTQTPSHQVTQMGQEVILRCVPISNHLYFYWYRQILGQKVEFLVSFYNNEISEKSEIFDDQFSVERPDGSNFTLKIRSTKLEDSAMYFCASSEFGSFNSPLHFGNGTRLTVT.

The J gene is TRBJ2-4, the V gene TRBV4-2; the D is unclear. This CDR3 contains 16 residues. Trimming pared 0 bases from V and 0 bases from J, leaving 9 bases between. CDR1 is LGHNA and CDR2 is YNFKEQ in the germline V gene. The CDR3 DNA follows: TGTGCCAGCAGCCAAGAGGCCATATTAGCCAAAAACATTCAGTACTTC. Amino acid sequence: CASSQEAILAKNIQYF.

The chain couples TRBV11-3 to TRBJ2-3; 9 bases fit TRBD2. Losses at the gene ends were 0 bases for V and 6 bases for J; bases not matched to a gene: 7. This CDR3 is built from 16 residues. Germline assignment: CDR1 SGHNT and CDR2 YENEEA. CDR3 protein: CASSLDRGGAMDTQYF. For the CDR3, the DNA is TGTGCCAGCAGCTTAGATCGCGGGGGGGCCATGGATACGCAGTATTTT.

This chain joins TRBV5-8 and TRBJ1-5; 8 nucleotides align to TRBD1. With V trimmed by 2 bases and J by 2 bases, 3 bases remained unmatched. CDR1 and CDR2 (germline): SGHTS, YDEGEE. This CDR3 has 15 residues. CDR3 bases: TGTGCCAGCAGCTTCCCGGGACAGGGCAATCAGCCCCAGCATTTT. This translates into CASSFPGQGNQPQHF.

This clone was detected a few times. V usage is TRBV6-6 and J usage is TRBJ2-3; 10 positions match TRBD2. The junction had 5 bases not matched to a gene; V was cut back by 6 bases and J by 2 bases. There are 15 residues in the CDR3. Germline V lookup: CDR1 MNHNY, CDR2 SVGAGI (reference sequence). The CDR3 loop is CASSESGGATDTQYF. CDR3 nucleotide sequence: TGTGCCAGCAGCGAGAGCGGGGGGGCCACAGATACGCAGTATTTT.

This clone was observed once. The rearrangement uses TRBV5-4 and TRBJ1-2; D might be TRBD1 (5 bases). The CDR3 extends over 15 amino acids. Germline V gene lookup returns CDR1 SGHNT and CDR2 YYREEE (reference sequence). V was trimmed by 1 base and J by 3 bases, leaving 13 bases between them. Here the CDR3 reads CASSLPPGRDYGYTF. CDR3 sequence (DNA): TGTGCCAGCAGCTTGCCCCCGGGCAGGGACTATGGCTACACCTTC. Supplemented by reference TRBV5-4 and TRBJ1-2, the full variable domain reads ETGVTQSPTHLIKTRGQQVTLRCSSQSGHNTVSWYQQALGQGPQFIFQYYREEENGRGNFPPRFSGLQFPNYSSELNVNALELDDSALYLCASSLPPGRDYGYTFGSGTRLTVV.

The chain has TRBV11-2 and TRBJ2-1; 7 bases map to TRBD1. Trimming at V came to 5 bases and at J to 15 bases, leaving 7 bases not matched to a gene. This CDR3 has 11 residues. From germline, CDR1 is SGHAT and CDR2 FQNNGV. Here the CDR3 reads CASSPDRDSFF. DNA for the CDR3: TGTGCCAGCAGCCCCGACAGGGATTCGTTCTTC. Variable domain in full (rest from reference TRBV11-2 and TRBJ2-1): EAGVAQSPRYKIIEKRQSVAFWCNPISGHATLYWYQQILGQGPKLLIQFQNNGVVDDSQLPKDRFSAERLKGVDSTLKIQPAKLEDSAVYLCASSPDRDSFFGPGTRLTVL.